Detailed here is one T cell receptor (beta chain). The data were taken from a study of T cells in localized non-small cell lung cancer. Using immunoSEQ multiplex PCR, the repertoire was profiled, and TCRdb retains in-frame clones only, with some absent. The sample consists of 50,000 to 70,000 clones, 81% of them appearing once. From germline, CDR1 is SGDLS and CDR2 YYNGEE. The CDR3 covers 17 residues. V was shortened by 4 bases and J by 2 bases, with 18 bases between the two germline ends. The source material was PBMCs, sampled before any cancer treatment. This TCR came from a man aged 35 to 70 with stage II lung adenocarcinoma. This chain joins TRBV9 and TRBJ2-2, with D possibly being TRBD2 (5 bases). The CDR3 reads CASSFTSSWGNTGELFF. The CDR3 DNA reads TGTGCCAGCAGCTTTACTAGTAGCTGGGGAAACACCGGGGAGCTGTTTTTT.